This TCR beta chain was sequenced for a study of T cell responses to AZD1222 COVID-19 vaccine. Study-wide points: There were mostly white British donors and more females than males, and clonal diversity was possibly underestimated. Nearly half of spike-specific TCRs reportedly go after variant regions that carry no mutations. After the peak T cell response, and only then, were repertoires sampled. Baseline seropositivity characterized only six AZD1222 recipients.

Data came from immunoSEQ multiplex PCR; TCRdb stores just in-frame clones and leaves some out. Of around 140,000 clones listed, more than 90% are singletons. Note on this clone: What it binds is not known.

The clonotype originates from an adult in good health. This sample comprised peripheral blood, obtained on day 0 of AZD1222 vaccination.

The CDR3 sequence: CASSGGTASEAFF. The CDR3 coding sequence is TGTGCCAGCAGTGGGGGGACAGCCTCTGAAGCTTTCTTT. V usage is TRBV27 and J usage is TRBJ1-1; the match to TRBD1 covers 7 bases. Per germline, CDR1 MNHEY and CDR2 SMNVEV (reference sequence). The CDR3 contains 13 residues. J lost 6 bases, V lost 5 bases, and 6 bases had no gene match.